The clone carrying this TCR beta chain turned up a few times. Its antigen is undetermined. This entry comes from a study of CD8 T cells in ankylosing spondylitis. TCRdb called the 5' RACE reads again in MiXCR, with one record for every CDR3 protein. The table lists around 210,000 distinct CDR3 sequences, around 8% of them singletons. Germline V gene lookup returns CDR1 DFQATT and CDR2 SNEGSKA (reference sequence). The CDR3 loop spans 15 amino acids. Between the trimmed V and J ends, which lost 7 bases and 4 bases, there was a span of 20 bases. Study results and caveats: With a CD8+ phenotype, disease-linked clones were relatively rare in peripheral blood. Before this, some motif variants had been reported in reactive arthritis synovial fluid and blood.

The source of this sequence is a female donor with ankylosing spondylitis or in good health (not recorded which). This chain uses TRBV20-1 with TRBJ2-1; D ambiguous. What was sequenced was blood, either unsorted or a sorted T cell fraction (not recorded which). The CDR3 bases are TGCAGTGTAGGTCGGTGGGCTCTACCTTACAATGAGCAGTTCTTC. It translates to CSVGRWALPYNEQFF.